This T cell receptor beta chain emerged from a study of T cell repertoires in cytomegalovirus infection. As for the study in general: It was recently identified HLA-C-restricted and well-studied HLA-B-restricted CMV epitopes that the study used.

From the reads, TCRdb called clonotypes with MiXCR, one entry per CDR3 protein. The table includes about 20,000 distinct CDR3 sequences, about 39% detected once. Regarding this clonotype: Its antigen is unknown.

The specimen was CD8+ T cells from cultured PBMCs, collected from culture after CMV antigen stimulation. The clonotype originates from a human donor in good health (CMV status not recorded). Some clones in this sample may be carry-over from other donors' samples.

The CDR3 is CASSIAGRSTDTQYF. CDR3 nucleotide sequence: TGTGCCAGTAGTATAGCAGGCCGAAGCACAGATACGCAGTATTTT. The gene calls are TRBV19 and TRBJ2-3, with D unclear. Trimming pared 1 base from V and 0 bases from J, leaving 8 bases between. This CDR3 contains 15 residues. Germline lookup yields CDR1 LNHDA and CDR2 SQIVND (reference sequence).